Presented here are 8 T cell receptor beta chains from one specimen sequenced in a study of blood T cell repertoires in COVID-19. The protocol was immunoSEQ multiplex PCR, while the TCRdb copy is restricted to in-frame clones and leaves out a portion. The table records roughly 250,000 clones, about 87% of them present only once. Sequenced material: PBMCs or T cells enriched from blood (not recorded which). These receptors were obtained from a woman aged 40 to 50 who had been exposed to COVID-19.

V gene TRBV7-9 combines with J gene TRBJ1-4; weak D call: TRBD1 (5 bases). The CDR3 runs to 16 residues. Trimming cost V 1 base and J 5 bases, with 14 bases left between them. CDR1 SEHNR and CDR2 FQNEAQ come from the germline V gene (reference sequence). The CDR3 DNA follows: TGTGCCAGCAGCTTAGACAGGAGCATATACAATGAAAAACTGTTTTTT. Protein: CASSLDRSIYNEKLFF.

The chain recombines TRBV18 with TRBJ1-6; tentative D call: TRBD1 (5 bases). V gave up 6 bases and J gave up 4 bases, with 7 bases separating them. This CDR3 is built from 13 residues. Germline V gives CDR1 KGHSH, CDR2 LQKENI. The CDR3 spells CASSGGYNSPLHF. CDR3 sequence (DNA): TGTGCCAGCTCCGGGGGTTATAATTCACCCCTCCACTTT.

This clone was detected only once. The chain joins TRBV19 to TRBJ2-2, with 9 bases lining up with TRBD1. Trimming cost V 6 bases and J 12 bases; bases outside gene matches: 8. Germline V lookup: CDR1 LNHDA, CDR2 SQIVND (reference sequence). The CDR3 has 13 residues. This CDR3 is CASSERDRVKLFF. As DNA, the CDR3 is TGTGCCAGTAGCGAAAGGGACAGGGTGAAGCTGTTTTTT.

The DNA of the CDR3 is TGTGCCAGTAGTATAGACCCCGGGAGATACACTGAAGCTTTCTTT. It specifies CASSIDPGRYTEAFF. This chain uses TRBV19 with TRBJ1-1; D is unclear. Trimming pared 0 bases from V and 3 bases from J, leaving 11 bases between. The CDR3 has 15 amino acids. Germline-derived CDR1 and CDR2 are LNHDA and SQIVND (reference sequence).

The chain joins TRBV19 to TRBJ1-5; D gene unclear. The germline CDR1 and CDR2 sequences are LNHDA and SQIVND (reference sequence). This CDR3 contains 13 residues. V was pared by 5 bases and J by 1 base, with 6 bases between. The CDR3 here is CASSYISNQPQHF. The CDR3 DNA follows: TGTGCCAGTAGTTACATAAGCAATCAGCCCCAGCATTTT. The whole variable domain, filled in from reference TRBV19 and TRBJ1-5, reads DGGITQSPKYLFRKEGQNVTLSCEQNLNHDAMYWYRQDPGQGLRLIYYSQIVNDFQKGDIAEGYSVSREKKESFPLTVTSAQKNPTAFYLCASSYISNQPQHFGDGTRLSIL.

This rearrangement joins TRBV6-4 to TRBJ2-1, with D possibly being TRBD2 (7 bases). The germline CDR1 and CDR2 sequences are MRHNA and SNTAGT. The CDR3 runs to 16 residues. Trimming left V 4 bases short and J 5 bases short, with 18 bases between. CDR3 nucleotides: TGTGCCAGCAGTGCGGAGGCGGGGGCCGGAAACAATGAGCAGTTCTTC. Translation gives CASSAEAGAGNNEQFF.

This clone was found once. The CDR3 DNA reads as TGTGCCAGCAGCTTTCCGGGACAGGGAGGTGAAAAACTGTTTTTT. Its translation is CASSFPGQGGEKLFF. The chain employs TRBV5-6 and TRBJ1-4; 9 nucleotides match TRBD1. Germline lookup yields CDR1 SGHDT and CDR2 YYEEEE. This CDR3 comprises 15 residues. V lost 2 bases, J lost 7 bases, and 6 bases stayed unmatched.

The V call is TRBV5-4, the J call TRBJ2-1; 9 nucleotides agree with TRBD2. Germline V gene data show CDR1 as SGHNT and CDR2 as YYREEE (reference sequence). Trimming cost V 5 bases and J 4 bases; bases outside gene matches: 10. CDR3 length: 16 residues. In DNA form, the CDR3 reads TGTGCCAGCAGATATGGGGGCGGGGGGGCATACAATGAGCAGTTCTTC. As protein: CASRYGGGGAYNEQFF.